This T cell receptor (beta chain) was obtained from a study of blood T cell repertoires in COVID-19. About the study: COVID-19 samples, acute and convalescent, were from the United States, Italy and Spain. T cells, B-cell-depleted T cells, or PBMCs provided the cDNA or gDNA that served as material.

Methods used by the authors: Amplification of reference gene primers was used by the study to estimate nucleated cell counts. Produced via immunoSEQ multiplex PCR; TCRdb's table is partial and in-frame only. The V and J calls and the clone size are those of that table, but D and trimming were determined from the DNA. The data hold roughly 31,000 clones, with 80% to 90% observed a single time. CDR3 length: 15 residues. Trimming cost V 4 bases and J 1 base; bases outside gene matches: 7. The V gene's germline CDR1 is SGHNT and CDR2 YYREEE (reference sequence). V gene TRBV5-4 combines with J gene TRBJ2-5; 7 nucleotides match TRBD2. The TCR comes from a human donor with active COVID-19. The donor label of this sample is uncertain. The sample consisted of peripheral blood. As DNA, the CDR3 is TGTGCCAGCAGCCAAAGTCTAGCGGCCCAAGAGACCCAGTACTTC. Translating gives CASSQSLAAQETQYF.